This T cell receptor (beta chain) was sequenced during a study of blood T cell repertoires in COVID-19. Study-wide context: Samples representing acute and convalescent COVID-19 were sourced from the United States, Italy and Spain.

In the authors' workflow: By means of reference gene primer amplification, nucleated cell counts were estimated. TCRdb keeps only in-frame clones here, not all; method: immunoSEQ multiplex PCR. The DNA gave D and trimming, while V, J and clone size come from that table. The sample lists approximately 250,000 clones; over 75% were seen once. Germline assignment: CDR1 SNHLY and CDR2 FYNNEI. With 9 bases clipped from V and 2 bases from J, the junction kept 3 bases outside the gene matches. The CDR3 is 12 residues long. The V and J genes are TRBV2 and TRBJ1-1; 7 bases fit TRBD1. Material: peripheral blood. This receptor was obtained from a man over 45 with COVID-19, enrolled during active disease. The DNA of the CDR3 is TGTGCCAGGGGGGACAGAAACACTGAAGCTTTCTTT. It encodes CARGDRNTEAFF.